This T cell receptor (beta chain) was observed in a study of T cells in Graves' hyperthyroidism and ophthalmopathy (dated by TCRdb to about 2019). Study-wide context: Peripheral blood samples were taken at the time of initial diagnosis, prior to any treatment. A discovery cohort of roughly 96 patients, approximately 45 with Graves' ophthalmopathy and approximately 55 with stable Graves' hyperthyroidism, was used to find distinguishing TCR V-J signatures. Prospective prediction of ophthalmopathy was tested in an independent validation cohort of 18 to 20 hyperthyroidism patients and 15 to 17 patients who later progressed to ophthalmopathy. The 95 to 100 discovery patients were divided at random into training and test sets in a 7:3 ratio. In addition, the study compared T-cell repertoires in thyroid tissue and in blood from roughly six Graves' hyperthyroidism patients. After blood sampling, hyperthyroidism patients were treated with methimazole at a starting dose of 30 mg daily, and ophthalmopathy patients were treated with high-dose intravenous methylprednisolone. The paper describes TCR Vbeta CDR3 sequencing of 135 peripheral blood samples, made up of some 40 ophthalmopathy patients, more than 70 hyperthyroidism patients and roughly 17 progressor patients. On the study overall, not on this receptor specifically: No statistical method was used to set the sample size in advance, and investigators knew the group allocation. During validation, the model predicted progression to ophthalmopathy a median of approximately six months ahead of onset, with around 65% sensitivity and 72% to 80% specificity. Most expanded thyroid clonotypes (frequency above 0.001) were also detected in blood, suggesting blood repertoires may reflect thyroid immune responses. Ophthalmopathy was separated from stable hyperthyroidism by a 13 V-J signature model, with approximately 90% sensitivity and about 81% specificity obtained in cross-validation and 80%/75% obtained in testing.

Stable Graves' hyperthyroidism was defined as no progression to ophthalmopathy during 18 months of follow-up. Hyperthyroidism patients were aged 18 to 65 years and newly diagnosed, with disease duration of less than 2 months. Patients with uncontrolled infections, other autoimmune diseases, pregnancy or lactation were excluded. Diagnoses were based on clinical symptoms, serum thyroxine and TRAb, thyroid ultrasound and orbital computed tomography. PBMCs were separated from 7.5 to 10 ml of fresh peripheral blood using Ficoll-Paque density gradient centrifugation. Total RNA was extracted using Trizol reagent, and RNA quality was assessed on an Agilent 2100 Bioanalyzer. This clonotype was seen at least ten times. Which antigen it targets is not known. Base-call qualities are not available, and no considerably larger clone is one nucleotide away. According to the germline V gene, CDR1 reads SGHTA and CDR2 reads FQGNSA. Its CDR3 holds 15 amino acids, cysteine through phenylalanine. CDR3 DNA only is kept here, 45 bases in frame from base 1. V is pared back by 1 base and J by 0 bases, with 10 bases lying between the germline termini.

The TCR beta CDR3 regions were amplified from the RNA transcripts. For the first round of RT-PCR on the TCR CDR3, the HTBI primer set was used together with the Qiagen OneStep RT-PCR kit. Libraries were constructed in a second round of multiplex PCR, after which size selection and purification were performed. Paired-end sequencing of the libraries was performed with 100 bp reads on an Illumina HiSeq2000. From the authors' description of their analysis: SOAPnuke was used to process the raw data, removing reads that contained adapters or uncalled bases, had a mean Phred below 15, or lacked an exact match to the constant primer or identifier. COPE v1.2.5 was used to merge high-quality paired reads, and clonotypes were defined as unique nucleotide sequences. MiTCR v1.1 was used to align the clonotypes against IMGT TRBV, TRBD and TRBJ reference segments. Analysis was restricted to V-J combinations with a frequency above 0.0001, which covered about 99% of repertoires. A TCS score was defined as the ratio of F50 (clonal expansion) to E x V (chaos), with BLOSUM62-based TCRdist applied between CDR3 peptides within each V-J. Welch's t-statistics and random forest reduced 450 to 600 V-J features to fewer than 15, which were used in a naive Bayes classifier (R e1071). TCRdb reprocessing: public reads trimmed at Q25 with fastp, clones called with MiXCR, in-frame beta chains kept. Here each entry gathers all rows of one CDR3 protein and keeps the most common genes and DNA. These V and J calls originate from TCRdb's pipeline instead of the authors' own analysis. Across this sample there are 200,000 to 250,000 distinct CDR3 sequences, with around 18% seen only once. The ten top clones hold around 47% of the sample.

Sequences were obtained from blood. This chain is built from TRBV7-2 and TRBJ2-7; the D gene lacks a confident call. The clonotype comes from a man in his forties with Graves' hyperthyroidism. The CDR3 protein is CASSLVGDLSYEQYF. The sequenced DNA is TGTGCCAGCAGCTTAGTAGGCGACCTCTCCTACGAGCAGTACTTC.